The 27 T cell receptor beta chains below all came from one sample that was sequenced in a study of CD4+ T cells in melanoma. TCRdb's table, derived via immunoSEQ multiplex PCR, lists solely in-frame clones and lacks some. The sample lists some 13,000 clones, about 70% occurring once. Sequencing input: cells from a culture (not recorded whether cultured in vitro). All receptors derive from a human donor with melanoma.

This chain joins TRBV6-5 and TRBJ1-2; 11 nucleotides align to TRBD1. There are 14 residues in the CDR3. With 6 bases clipped from V and 8 bases from J, the junction kept 8 bases outside the gene matches. The germline V gene has CDR1 MNHEY and CDR2 SVGAGI. The CDR3 reads CASRDRDRGLGYTF. CDR3 DNA: TGTGCCAGCAGAGACCGGGACAGGGGGTTGGGCTACACCTTC.

This clone turned up a few times. This rearrangement joins TRBV18 to TRBJ2-7; D could derive from TRBD1 or TRBD2 (6 bases each). Germline V CDR1 and CDR2: KGHSH, LQKENI. The CDR3 is 14 residues long. V dropped 0 bases and J dropped 4 bases, with 10 bases sitting between them. This CDR3 is CASSPPGGRYEQYF. In nucleotides, the CDR3 is TGTGCCAGCTCACCACCGGGGGGCCGGTACGAGCAGTACTTC.

This clone was counted between two and nine times. V and J are TRBV11-2 and TRBJ2-2; D not certain. The V gene lost 5 bases and the J gene lost 2 bases, with 12 bases spanning the gap. The CDR3 sequence is 15 residues long. The germline V gene encodes CDR1 SGHAT and CDR2 FQNNGV. CDR3: CASSPDRYNTGELFF. CDR3 nucleotide sequence: TGTGCCAGCAGCCCGGACCGTTATAACACCGGGGAGCTGTTTTTT.

This clone appeared a few times. The chain links TRBV2 to TRBJ1-3; D unclear. V was cut by 4 bases and J by 0 bases, with 4 bases left in between. In germline, CDR1 is SNHLY, CDR2 FYNNEI. The CDR3 spans 13 residues. Here the CDR3 reads CASSAFSGNTIYF. CDR3 bases: TGTGCCAGCAGTGCTTTCTCTGGAAACACCATATATTTT.

The CDR3 loop is CASTLEPAGELFF. The CDR3 DNA is TGTGCCAGTACCCTTGAGCCGGCCGGGGAGCTGTTTTTT. The chain employs TRBV19 and TRBJ2-2; D gene unclear. The germline gives CDR1 LNHDA, CDR2 SQIVND (reference sequence). The CDR3 has 13 amino acids. Trimming stripped 7 bases from V and 6 bases from J, with 12 bases between.

The chain has TRBV7-9 and TRBJ1-4, with D possibly being TRBD1 (5 bases). CDR3 length equals 15 residues. Germline V gene lookup returns CDR1 SEHNR and CDR2 FQNEAQ (reference sequence). V dropped 5 bases and J dropped 4 bases, with 14 bases sitting between them. CDR3 in amino acids: CASSPRRQSNEKLFF. CDR3 nucleotides: TGTGCCAGCAGCCCACGGAGACAGAGTAATGAAAAACTGTTTTTT. Full variable domain (outside the CDR3, taken from reference TRBV7-9 and TRBJ1-4): DTGVSQNPRHKITKRGQNVTFRCDPISEHNRLYWYRQTLGQGPEFLTYFQNEAQLEKSRLLSDRFSAERPKGSFSTLEIQRTEQGDSAMYLCASSPRRQSNEKLFFGSGTQLSVL.

The chain has TRBV23-1 and TRBJ1-5, with 7 bases lining up with TRBD1. TRBV23-1 carries the ORF label, with uncertain function. The CDR3 is 13 residues long. Losses at the gene ends were 10 bases for V and 4 bases for J; bases not matched to a gene: 7. The CDR3 nucleotides are TGCGCCAACCAGACAGGGCGTAATCAGCCCCAGCATTTT. Protein sequence: CANQTGRNQPQHF.

The chain links TRBV27 to TRBJ1-1; possibly TRBD1 for D (5 bases). CDR3 length: 16 residues. Germline V CDR1 and CDR2: MNHEY, SMNVEV (reference sequence). Trimming took 4 bases from V and 4 from J, leaving 19 bases between them. The chain's CDR3 is CASSSPTQGGGTEAFF. CDR3 nucleotide sequence: TGTGCCAGCAGTTCCCCGACTCAGGGCGGTGGCACTGAAGCTTTCTTT.

This clone was seen a handful of times. The chain links TRBV7-9 to TRBJ1-3, with a tentative D call TRBD1 (5 bases). Looked up from germline, CDR1 is SEHNR and CDR2 is FQNEAQ (reference sequence). Between the trimmed V and J ends, which lost 5 bases and 4 bases, there was a span of 15 bases. The CDR3 consists of 15 residues. The CDR3 is CASSSPRDGGNTIYF. Written as DNA, the CDR3 is TGTGCCAGCAGCAGTCCACGGGACGGGGGAAACACCATATATTTT.

This chain links TRBV5-4 with TRBJ1-6; the match to TRBD1 covers 9 bases. This CDR3 spans 16 amino acids. From germline, CDR1 is SGHNT and CDR2 YYREEE (reference sequence). Germline trimming cut 4 bases from V and 10 bases from J; bases unmatched to any gene: 12. CDR3 sequence: CASSLTGQGWGSPLHF. In DNA, the CDR3 is TGTGCCAGCAGCCTCACCGGACAGGGGTGGGGGTCACCCCTCCACTTT. The full variable domain, completed using reference TRBV5-4 and TRBJ1-6, is ETGVTQSPTHLIKTRGQQVTLRCSSQSGHNTVSWYQQALGQGPQFIFQYYREEENGRGNFPPRFSGLQFPNYSSELNVNALELDDSALYLCASSLTGQGWGSPLHFGNGTRLTVT.

The J gene is TRBJ1-4, the V gene TRBV27; TRBD1 is a possible D gene (5 bases). V lost 4 bases and J lost 10, with 19 bases in between. The CDR3 extends over 15 amino acids. From germline, CDR1 is MNHEY and CDR2 SMNVEV (reference sequence). As DNA, the CDR3 is TGTGCCAGCAGTTCACGAACAGGAGGGGCGCGAAAACTGTTTTTT. This encodes CASSSRTGGARKLFF. The variable domain in full, with the rest retrieved from reference TRBV27 and TRBJ1-4, is EAQVTQNPRYLITVTGKKLTVTCSQNMNHEYMSWYRQDPGLGLRQIYYSMNVEVTDKGDVPEGYKVSRKEKRNFPLILESPSPNQTSLYFCASSSRTGGARKLFFGSGTQLSVL.

The chain joins TRBV6-1 to TRBJ2-1, with D perhaps being TRBD1 or TRBD2 (5 bases each). Trimming removed 6 bases at V and 8 bases at J, with 14 bases between. The V gene's germline CDR1 is MNHNS and CDR2 SASEGT. This CDR3 is 13 amino acids long. The CDR3 nucleotides read TGTGCCAGCAGGCTTCCGGTGGGACATGAGCAGTTCTTC. Residues: CASRLPVGHEQFF.

This rearrangement joins TRBV7-8 to TRBJ1-1, with TRBD1 matching 7 bases. The germline V gene has CDR1 SGHVS and CDR2 FQNEAQ. V was clipped by 5 bases and J by 5 bases; unmatched bases: 11. The CDR3 runs to 15 residues. CDR3 nucleotide sequence: TGTGCCAGCAGCGCCGGACAGGCCGGCGGGACTGAAGCTTTCTTT. Amino acid sequence: CASSAGQAGGTEAFF.

This clone was counted a few times. The genes are TRBV4-1 and TRBJ2-2, with 8 bases identical to TRBD2. CDR1 is MGHRA, CDR2 YSYEKL, per germline. With V trimmed by 9 bases and J by 0 bases, 12 bases remained unmatched. The CDR3 length is 17 residues. Here the CDR3 DNA reads TGCGCCAGTACTAGAGCGGGGGACCCGTCGAACACCGGGGAGCTGTTTTTT. This codes for CASTRAGDPSNTGELFF.

This chain joins TRBV10-2 and TRBJ2-2; 12 positions agree with TRBD2. This CDR3 region has 15 residues. Germline values: CDR1 WSHSY, CDR2 SAAADI. J gave up 8 bases and V 3 bases, and 4 bases lay outside the gene matches. The CDR3 reads CASSERGLAGGELFF. Written as DNA, the CDR3 is TGCGCCAGCAGTGAACGGGGACTAGCGGGTGGGGAGCTGTTTTTT.

This chain links TRBV23-1 with TRBJ2-7, with D maybe TRBD1 (5 bases). TRBV23-1 is treated as an ORF (open reading frame) with a function not yet certain. Trimming stripped 3 bases from V and 0 bases from J, with 15 bases between. The CDR3 covers 16 residues. As DNA, the CDR3 is TGCGCCAGCAGTCATTCCCGACAGCTATCCTCCTACGAGCAGTACTTC. Its protein product is CASSHSRQLSSYEQYF.

The rearrangement links TRBV7-2 to TRBJ2-1; D tentatively fits TRBD1 or TRBD2 (6 bases each). CDR1 and CDR2 (germline): SGHTA, FQGNSA. V gave up 5 bases and J gave up 14 bases, with 22 bases separating them. The CDR3 spans 14 residues. CDR3 coding DNA: TGTGCCAGCAGCCCGAACTACAGGGATGGAGGGGAGTTCTTC. Translating it yields CASSPNYRDGGEFF. The entire variable domain, with the rest obtained from reference TRBV7-2 and TRBJ2-1, is as follows: GAGVSQSPSNKVTEKGKDVELRCDPISGHTALYWYRQSLGQGLEFLIYFQGNSAPDKSGLPSDRFSAERTGGSVSTLTIQRTQQEDSAVYLCASSPNYRDGGEFFGPGTRLTVL.

V and J are TRBV7-3 and TRBJ2-5; 7 nucleotides align to TRBD2. Germline CDR1 SGHTA, CDR2 FQGTGA. CDR3 length: 13 amino acids. The V gene end was trimmed by 5 bases and the J gene end by 5 bases; junction bases not matched to a gene: 5. DNA for the CDR3: TGTGCCAGCAGCAGCGGGACCTGGGAGACCCAGTACTTC. Translating it yields CASSSGTWETQYF.

The chain couples TRBV11-2 to TRBJ2-7; unclear D gene. Germline-derived CDR1 and CDR2 are SGHAT and FQNNGV. CDR3 length: 13 residues. V was shortened by 3 bases and J by 0 bases, with 6 bases between the two germline ends. The DNA of the CDR3 is TGTGCCAGCAGCTTGGGTTTCTCCTACGAGCAGTACTTC. It is translated as CASSLGFSYEQYF.

This sequence joins TRBV10-3 and TRBJ2-7, with D unclear. The CDR3 extends over 14 amino acids. Trimming removed 4 bases from V and 6 bases from J, with 16 bases in between. The germline V gene encodes CDR1 ENHRY and CDR2 SYGVKD. CDR3: CAISVTNSGGEQYF. CDR3 bases: TGTGCCATCAGTGTCACTAACTCCGGTGGCGAGCAGTACTTC.

The rearrangement uses TRBV18 and TRBJ1-1; D is ambiguous. Trimming took 1 base from V and 1 from J, leaving 10 bases between them. Germline CDR1 and CDR2: KGHSH and LQKENI. This CDR3 has 15 residues. The CDR3 DNA sequence: TGTGCCAGCTCACCACAGAAGTCTCCGAACACTGAAGCTTTCTTT. It yields the protein CASSPQKSPNTEAFF.

The J gene is TRBJ2-5, the V gene TRBV9; TRBD1 is a possible D gene (5 bases). CDR3 length: 16 residues. CDR1 SGDLS and CDR2 YYNGEE come from the germline V gene. V was cut by 3 bases and J by 2 bases, with 17 bases left in between. CDR3 residues: CASSAYVNRQQETQYF. Here the CDR3 DNA reads TGTGCCAGCAGCGCCTACGTTAACAGACAGCAAGAGACCCAGTACTTC.

V is TRBV4-2 and J is TRBJ1-2; D not resolved. The ends were cut back, 0 bases at V and 3 bases at J, with 2 bases in the middle. The CDR3 length is 12 residues. The germline V gene has CDR1 LGHNA and CDR2 YNFKEQ. CDR3 region: CASSQEYYGYTF. The CDR3 region has the DNA TGTGCCAGCAGCCAAGAATACTATGGCTACACCTTC.

The DNA for the CDR3 is TGTGCCAGCAGCTCGAACAGGGTGGCGGGAACTAACTATGGCTACACCTTC. It specifies CASSSNRVAGTNYGYTF. The rearrangement uses TRBV11-1 and TRBJ1-2; maybe TRBD1 (6 bases). Trimming took off 4 bases at V and 0 bases at J, with 18 bases between the two ends. The CDR3 consists of 17 residues. Germline values: CDR1 SGHAT, CDR2 FQDESV (reference sequence).

This chain uses TRBV11-2 with TRBJ2-7; D is perhaps TRBD1 (6 bases). This CDR3 comprises 14 residues. Per the germline V gene, CDR1 is SGHAT and CDR2 is FQNNGV. Deletions cut 5 bases from V and 5 bases from J, with 16 bases between. Here the CDR3 DNA reads TGTGCCAGCAGCGTAGCGTACAGGGTCAACGAGCAGTACTTC. Encoded protein: CASSVAYRVNEQYF.

Only one count was recorded for this clone. The chain is built from TRBV5-4 and TRBJ2-3; possible D gene TRBD1, 7 bases. Between the trimmed V and J ends, which lost 4 bases and 5 bases, there was a span of 14 bases. The CDR3 has 14 amino acids. From germline, CDR1 is SGHNT and CDR2 YYREEE (reference sequence). The CDR3 DNA follows: TGTGCCAGCAGCGCGCCAGGGGGGCTAGATACGCAGTATTTT. Residues: CASSAPGGLDTQYF.

This clone was picked up a small number of times. This sequence joins TRBV5-4 and TRBJ2-7, with 9 bases that match TRBD2. The CDR3 runs 15 residues. Germline assignment: CDR1 SGHNT and CDR2 YYREEE (reference sequence). V gave up 1 base and J gave up 0 bases; unmatched junction bases: 2. The CDR3 bases are TGTGCCAGCAGCTTGTCAGCGGGGGGCTCCTACGAGCAGTACTTC. Its translation is CASSLSAGGSYEQYF.